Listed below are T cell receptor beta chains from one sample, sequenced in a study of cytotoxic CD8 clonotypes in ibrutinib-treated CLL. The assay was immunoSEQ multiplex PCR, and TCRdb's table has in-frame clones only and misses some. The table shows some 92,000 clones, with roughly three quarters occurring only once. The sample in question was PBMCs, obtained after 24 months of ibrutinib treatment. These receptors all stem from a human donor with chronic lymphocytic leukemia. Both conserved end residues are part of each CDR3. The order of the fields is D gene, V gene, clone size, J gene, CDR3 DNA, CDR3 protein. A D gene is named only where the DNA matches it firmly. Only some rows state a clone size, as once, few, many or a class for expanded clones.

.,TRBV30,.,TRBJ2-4,TGTGCCTGGCGACAGAAGCTAGCCAAAAACATTCAGTACTTC,CAWRQKLAKNIQYF
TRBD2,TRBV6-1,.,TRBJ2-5,TGTGCCAGCAGTGAACCCCACAGGGCGGGACTAGCGGGGGGACCGGAGACCCAGTACTTC,CASSEPHRAGLAGGPETQYF
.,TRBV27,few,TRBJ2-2,TGTGCCAGCAGGAGAAGTAGGGCCGACACCGGGGAGCTGTTTTTT,CASRRSRADTGELFF
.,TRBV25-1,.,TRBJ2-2,TGTGCCAGCAGTGATGGGCAGCACACCGGGGAGCTGTTTTTT,CASSDGQHTGELFF
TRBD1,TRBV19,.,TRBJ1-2,TGTGCCAGTAGTATGAGGACAGGGACGGGTGGCTACACCTTC,CASSMRTGTGGYTF
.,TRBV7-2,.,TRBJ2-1,TGTGCCAGCAGCTCCCAAACCGGGACTCAAAACAATGAGCAGTTCTTC,CASSSQTGTQNNEQFF
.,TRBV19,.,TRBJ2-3,TGTGCCAGTAGTTTCAGTTTTTGGGCAGATACGCAGTATTTT,CASSFSFWADTQYF
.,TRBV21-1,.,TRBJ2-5,TGTGCCAGCAGCGAACAGGGGAGCCCCCAAGAGACCCAGTACTTC,CASSEQGSPQETQYF
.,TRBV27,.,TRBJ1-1,TGTGCCAGCAGTCCTCTCCTGGATCTCACTGAAGCTTTCTTT,CASSPLLDLTEAFF
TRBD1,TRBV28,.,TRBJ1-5,TGTGCCAGCAGTTCCTCTGGGGCAGGGGGAAATCAGCCCCAGCATTTT,CASSSSGAGGNQPQHF
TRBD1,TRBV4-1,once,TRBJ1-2,TGCGCCAGCAGCCAAGTCACCGGGACAGGGGCCTATGGCTACACCTTC,CASSQVTGTGAYGYTF
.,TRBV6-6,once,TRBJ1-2,TGTGCCAGCGAGAACTTGGCAGGAAGCTATGGCTACACCTTC,CASENLAGSYGYTF
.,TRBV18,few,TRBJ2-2,TGTGCCAGCTCACCAAGAGCCGGAAACACCGGGGAGCTGTTTTTT,CASSPRAGNTGELFF
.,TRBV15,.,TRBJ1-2,TGTGCCACCAGCAGAGAAGGGACCAACTATGGCTACACCTTC,CATSREGTNYGYTF
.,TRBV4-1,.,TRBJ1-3,TGCGCCAGCAGCCAAGGAGGGGCGGGGATCGGTGGAAACACCATATATTTT,CASSQGGAGIGGNTIYF
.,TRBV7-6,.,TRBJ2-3,TGTGCCAGCAGCTTCGAAGCGGGCCAGACAGATACGCAGTATTTT,CASSFEAGQTDTQYF
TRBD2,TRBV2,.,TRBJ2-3,TGTGCCAGCAGTGTAGAGCGGGGGGGGACAGATACGCAGTATTTT,CASSVERGGTDTQYF
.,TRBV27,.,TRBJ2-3,TGTGCCAGCAGTACGATCCCTCCACCCCCCACAGATACGCAGTATTTT,CASSTIPPPPTDTQYF
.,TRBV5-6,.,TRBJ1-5,TGTGCCAGCAGAGCGGGACCCACGGGGCAGCCCCAGCATTTT,CASRAGPTGQPQHF
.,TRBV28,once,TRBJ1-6,TGTGCCAGCAGAGGGGGTAATTCACCCCTCCACTTT,CASRGGNSPLHF